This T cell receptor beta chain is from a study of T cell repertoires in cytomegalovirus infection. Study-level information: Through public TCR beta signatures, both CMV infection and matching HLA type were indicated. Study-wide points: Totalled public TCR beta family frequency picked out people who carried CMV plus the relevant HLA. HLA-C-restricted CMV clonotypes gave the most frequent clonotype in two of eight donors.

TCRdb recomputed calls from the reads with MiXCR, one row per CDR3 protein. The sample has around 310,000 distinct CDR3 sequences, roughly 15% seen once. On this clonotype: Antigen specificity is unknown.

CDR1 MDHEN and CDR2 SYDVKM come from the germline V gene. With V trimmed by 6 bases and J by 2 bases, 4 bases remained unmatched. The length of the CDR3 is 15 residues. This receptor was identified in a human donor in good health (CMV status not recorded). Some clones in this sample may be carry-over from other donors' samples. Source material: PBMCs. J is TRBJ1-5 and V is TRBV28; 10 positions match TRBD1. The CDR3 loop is CASRRDRGGNQPQHF. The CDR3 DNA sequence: TGTGCCAGCAGGAGGGACAGGGGTGGCAATCAGCCCCAGCATTTT.